A selection of T cell receptor beta chains follows, all from one sample in a study of identical twins. TCRdb reanalysed the 5' RACE reads using MiXCR and keeps one entry per CDR3 protein. The sample holds some 710,000 distinct CDR3 sequences, approximately 6% seen once. Sequencing was performed on naive T cells sorted from blood. The receptors stem from a young man in good health. CDR3s include the opening cysteine and the closing phenylalanine or tryptophan. The D gene is left open where the match is weak. A clone size is listed for some rows: how often the clone was seen (once, few, many), or a class if it is expanded.

j_call clone_size d_call v_call cdr3_length cdr3_nt cdr3_aa
TRBJ2-4 . . TRBV20-1 13 TGCAGTGGAAGGAGGGACCTGAACAACATTCAGTACTTC CSGRRDLNNIQYF
TRBJ2-1 many TRBD2 TRBV20-1 16 TGCAGTGCTAGAGAGGCTAGCGGGAGGGTCTACAATGAGCAGTTCTTC CSAREASGRVYNEQFF
TRBJ2-2 few TRBD2 TRBV5-6 19 TGTGCCAGCAGCGCCTTTGCCGGGACTAGCGGGAGGGGTACCGGGGAGCTGTTTTTT CASSAFAGTSGRGTGELFF
TRBJ2-1 many . TRBV20-1 13 TGCAGTGCTAGAGTAGGGAGCGCCAATGAGCAGTTCTTC CSARVGSANEQFF
TRBJ2-3 few . TRBV24-1 15 TGTGCCACCAGTGATCCCGGGACTGTCACAGATACGCAGTATTTT CATSDPGTVTDTQYF
TRBJ2-5 many . TRBV10-3 15 TGTGCCATCAGTAATAGCAGGGGAATCCAAGAGACCCAGTACTTC CAISNSRGIQETQYF
TRBJ2-1 many TRBD2 TRBV11-2 16 TGTGCCAGCACCGCGCTAACGGGGAGGGCCTACAATGAGCAGTTCTTC CASTALTGRAYNEQFF
TRBJ2-5 many . TRBV5-5 15 TGTGCCAGCAGCCCTCCCCGGGTCGCAGGAGAGACCCAGTACTTC CASSPPRVAGETQYF
TRBJ1-2 few . TRBV6-5 12 TGTGCCAGCAGGAACTCAATACATGGCTACACCTTC CASRNSIHGYTF
TRBJ2-2 . . TRBV10-3 17 TGTGCCATCAGTGAGTCGAGTTCACAGGGCTACACCGGGGAGCTGTTTTTT CAISESSSQGYTGELFF
TRBJ2-1 many . TRBV10-3 15 TGTGCCATCGCCCGGAAGGGGTCCTCCTACAATGAGCAGTTCTTC CAIARKGSSYNEQFF
TRBJ2-1 . TRBD2 TRBV5-1 13 TGCGCCAGCAGCAGGGGACTAGCGGGAGAGCAGTTCTTC CASSRGLAGEQFF
TRBJ1-2 few . TRBV12-3/TRBV12-4 13 TGTGCCAGCAGTTTCGGAGAACGCTATGGCTACACCTTC CASSFGERYGYTF
TRBJ2-7 few TRBD1 TRBV3-1 15 TGTGCCAGCAGCCGACACCGGGACAGGGGTTACGAGCAGTACTTC CASSRHRDRGYEQYF
TRBJ1-5 few . TRBV4-1 15 TGCGCCAGCAGCCAAGATCGGACCCGTAGTTGGCCCCAGCATTTT CASSQDRTRSWPQHF
TRBJ2-1 many . TRBV29-1 10 TGCAGCGTTTACAAGAAAGAGCAGTTCTTC CSVYKKEQFF
TRBJ1-1 few . TRBV7-2 15 TGTGCCAGCAGCTTAGGGCAGGGCGGGTACACTGAAGCTTTCTTT CASSLGQGGYTEAFF
TRBJ2-7 many . TRBV11-2 13 TGTGCCAGCAGCTTAAGACTAGACTACGAGCAGTACTTC CASSLRLDYEQYF
TRBJ2-2 few . TRBV4-3 14 TGCGCCAGCAGCCAATCCCAGGTCACCGGGGAGCTGTTTTTT CASSQSQVTGELFF
TRBJ2-5 few . TRBV24-1 14 TGTGCCACCAGTGCGGCTCCACTAGGGGAGACCCAGTACTTC CATSAAPLGETQYF
TRBJ2-3 few . TRBV24-1 13 TGTGCCACCTGGGACGGCAACACAGATACGCAGTATTTT CATWDGNTDTQYF
TRBJ2-3 many . TRBV21-1 18 TGTGCCAGCAGCAAAGTTTGTGGAAGGGGAGGTAGTGCAGATACGCAGTATTTT CASSKVCGRGGSADTQYF
TRBJ2-1 many . TRBV20-1 14 TGCAGTGCTGGAGTGGGGTCGGGATACAATGAGCAGTTCTTC CSAGVGSGYNEQFF
TRBJ2-1 few TRBD2 TRBV30 14 TGTGCCTGGAGTGTCGGGGGGGGCTACAATGAGCAGTTCTTC CAWSVGGGYNEQFF
TRBJ2-1 . TRBD2 TRBV20-1 16 TGCAGTGCCACGGGACTAGCGGGAGGGCCCTTCAATGAGCAGTTCTTC CSATGLAGGPFNEQFF
TRBJ2-2 . . TRBV30 13 TGTGCCTGGAGTGAAGTAAACACCGGGGAGCTGTTTTTT CAWSEVNTGELFF
TRBJ1-1 few . TRBV20-1 15 TGCAGTGCGGGAAGCGTACAGGACCCGAACACTGAAGCTTTCTTT CSAGSVQDPNTEAFF
TRBJ2-1 . TRBD2 TRBV5-1 17 TGCGCCAGCAGTCGGGAGGGCATCACCCCGATTGGGAATGAGCAGTTCTTC CASSREGITPIGNEQFF
TRBJ2-1 . TRBD2 TRBV2 14 TGTGCCAGCATTAGCGGGAGGGCCTACAATGAGCAGTTCTTC CASISGRAYNEQFF
TRBJ2-2 few . TRBV12-3/TRBV12-4 14 TGTGCCAGCGCCTTAGGGCAGTTCACCGGGGAGCTGTTTTTT CASALGQFTGELFF
TRBJ2-5 few TRBD2 TRBV11-1 15 TGTGCCAGCAGCTTTCGGCGGGAGCTTCGAGAGACCCAGTACTTC CASSFRRELRETQYF
TRBJ2-7 . . TRBV29-1 11 TGCAGCGTACTTACAAACTACGAGCAGTACTTC CSVLTNYEQYF
TRBJ2-5 many TRBD1 TRBV11-2 18 TGTGCCAGCAGCTTACGGAATTTTATGGGGACAGGGGAAGAGACCCAGTACTTC CASSLRNFMGTGEETQYF
TRBJ2-5 . . TRBV5-1 14 TGCGCCAGCAGCTTCATGGGACTGCAAGAGACCCAGTACTTC CASSFMGLQETQYF
TRBJ1-2 many . TRBV27 14 TGTGCCAGCAGTTTAGTTGGCAGGAACTATGGCTACACCTTC CASSLVGRNYGYTF
TRBJ2-2 . . TRBV11-2 13 TGTGCCAGCACGTGGGGCATTAGCGGGGAGCTGTTTTTT CASTWGISGELFF
TRBJ2-5 many TRBD2 TRBV12-3/TRBV12-4 16 TGTGCCAGCAGTTCCCCGACTAGCGGGAGGAGAGAGACCCAGTACTTC CASSSPTSGRRETQYF
TRBJ2-7 few TRBD1 TRBV7-9 16 TGTGCCAGCAGCTCTGGGACAGGCGGGCCCGGATACGAGCAGTACTTC CASSSGTGGPGYEQYF
TRBJ1-1 many . TRBV9 12 TGTGCCAGCGGCGCACTGGGCACTGAAGCTTTCTTT CASGALGTEAFF
TRBJ1-6 few TRBD1 TRBV6-1 14 TGTGCCAGCTCCTGGCAGGGGGCAAATTCACCCCTCCACTTT CASSWQGANSPLHF
TRBJ2-5 . . TRBV5-1 13 TGCGCCAGCAGAACGGGACGGCAAGAGACCCAGTACTTC CASRTGRQETQYF
TRBJ2-1 few TRBD2 TRBV5-5 17 TGTGCCAGCACAGATGGGCTAGCGGGAGGCTCTTACAATGAGCAGTTCTTC CASTDGLAGGSYNEQFF
TRBJ2-2 many . TRBV10-3 14 TGTGCCATCAGTGATTCTGTAAACACCGGGGAGCTGTTTTTT CAISDSVNTGELFF
TRBJ1-6 few TRBD1 TRBV10-3 14 TGTGCCATCAGTGACTTTGACAGGGACTCACCCCTCCACTTT CAISDFDRDSPLHF
TRBJ2-1 many TRBD2 TRBV12-3/TRBV12-4 15 TGTGCCAGCAGTCTTAGCGGGATTGTTTCGGCGGAGCAGTTCTTC CASSLSGIVSAEQFF
TRBJ2-1 many . TRBV3-1 16 TGTGCCAGCAGCCCGAGCGAGTCCCCTCAGTACAATGAGCAGTTCTTC CASSPSESPQYNEQFF
TRBJ2-1 many . TRBV5-1 15 TGCGCCAGCAGTCAGGGAAGCGGACTCTACAATGAGCAGTTCTTC CASSQGSGLYNEQFF
TRBJ2-7 many . TRBV6-5 15 TGTGCCAGCAGTTACTCTCGGGACGCCAACTACGAGCAGTACTTC CASSYSRDANYEQYF
TRBJ2-1 few TRBD1 TRBV25-1 17 TGTGCCAGCAGTGAGTTTTCCCGGACAGGGAGTTTCGATGAGCAGTTCTTC CASSEFSRTGSFDEQFF
TRBJ1-2 . . TRBV5-6 14 TGTGCCAGCAGCTTGGGTCGGACAGTGTATGGCTACACCTTC CASSLGRTVYGYTF
TRBJ2-5 many . TRBV20-1 15 TGCAGTGCTAGAAGCCGGGACGCACAACAAGAGACCCAGTACTTC CSARSRDAQQETQYF
TRBJ1-5 many . TRBV11-2 12 TGTGCCAGCAGCTCAGTCTATCAGCCCCAGCATTTT CASSSVYQPQHF